This T cell receptor (beta chain) was found in a study of beta chain features in type 1 diabetes. Details on this clone: Its antigen is not known.

General study points: TCRB CDR3s were moderately but significantly shorter in Type 1 diabetes patients in all four CD4+ subsets.

Central memory, naive, regulatory and stem cell-like memory CD4+ cells were sorted by CD45RO/CCR7/CD25/CD127/CD95/CD27. Each sorted fraction was over 95% pure. Reverse transcription of all isolated RNA meant that expressed TCRB transcripts were sequenced. Stem cell-like memory T cell samples averaged about 1.01 million immunoSEQ reads each. Sequencing was performed with immunoSEQ multiplex PCR; in TCRdb, only in-frame clones are kept and a portion is missing. This table holds about 42,000 clones, roughly 50% found once. The CDR3 covers 14 residues. CDR1 LNHDA and CDR2 SQIVND come from the germline V gene (reference sequence). The V and J ends lost 5 bases and 7 bases, in that order; junction bases with no gene match: 7.

This clonotype originated in a woman aged 30 to 39 in good health. Sequencing used stem cell memory CD4+ T cells from blood. This chain uses TRBV19 with TRBJ1-3, with 8 bases identical to TRBD1. CDR3 sequence (DNA): TGTGCCAGTAGTCCGAGGACAGGGATGAACACCATATATTTT. Amino acids: CASSPRTGMNTIYF.